This T cell receptor (beta chain) was identified in a study of T cell responses to AZD1222 COVID-19 vaccine. Profiled with immunoSEQ multiplex PCR; TCRdb holds only in-frame clones, not every one. This sample has some 130,000 clones, with 90% found just once. V lost 7 bases to trimming and J lost 1 base; unmatched junction nucleotides: 6. The CDR3 is 14 residues long. Germline V CDR1 and CDR2: SGHNT, YYREEE (reference sequence). The sample in question was peripheral blood, obtained on day 0 of AZD1222 vaccination. The chain employs TRBV5-4 and TRBJ1-2; 8 nucleotides line up with TRBD1. The TCR originated in an adult in good health. As DNA, the CDR3 is TGTGCCAGCGGTACAGGACAGGGTAACTATGGCTACACCTTC. This codes for CASGTGQGNYGYTF.